This TCR beta chain was recovered during a study of T cell responses to AZD1222 COVID-19 vaccine. Notes on the study in general: Every sample of the repertoires postdated the peak T cell response. Among AZD1222 vaccinees, only five or six were seropositive at baseline. Clonal diversity may have been underestimated in mostly white British donors.

Deletions cut 5 bases from V and 3 bases from J, with 4 bases between. The CDR3 sequence is 11 residues long. CDR1 and CDR2 from the germline V gene are MDHEN and SYDVKM. Only in-frame clones appear in the TCRdb table, and some are missing; sequencing was by immunoSEQ multiplex PCR. The repertoire consists of about 25,000 clones, with roughly 84% occurring once and the leading ten covering under 35%. In its sample, this clone was seen a few times. What it binds is not known. The J gene is TRBJ1-1, the V gene TRBV28; D remains unclear. The sequencing used peripheral blood, collected 28 days after the second AZD1222 dose. The receptor was isolated from an adult who received the AZD1222 COVID-19 vaccine. The CDR3 nucleotides are TGTGCCAGCAGTGTTTACACTGAAGCTTTCTTT. This codes for CASSVYTEAFF.